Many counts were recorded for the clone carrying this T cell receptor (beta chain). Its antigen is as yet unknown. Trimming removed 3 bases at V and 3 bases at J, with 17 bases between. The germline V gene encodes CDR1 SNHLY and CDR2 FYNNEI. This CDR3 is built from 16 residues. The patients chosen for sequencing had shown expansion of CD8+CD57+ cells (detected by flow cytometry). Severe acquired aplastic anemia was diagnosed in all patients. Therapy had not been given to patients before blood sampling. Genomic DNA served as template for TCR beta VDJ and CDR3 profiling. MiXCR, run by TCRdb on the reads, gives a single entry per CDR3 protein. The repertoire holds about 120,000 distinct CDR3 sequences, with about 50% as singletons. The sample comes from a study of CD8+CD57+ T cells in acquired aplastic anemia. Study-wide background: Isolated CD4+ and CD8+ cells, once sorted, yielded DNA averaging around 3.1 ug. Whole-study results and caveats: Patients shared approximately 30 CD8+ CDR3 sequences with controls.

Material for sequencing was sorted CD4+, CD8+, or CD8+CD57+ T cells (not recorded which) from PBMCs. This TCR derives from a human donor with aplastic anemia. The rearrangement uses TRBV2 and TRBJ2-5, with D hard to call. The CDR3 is CASSDSRFGPKETQYF. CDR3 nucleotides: TGTGCCAGCAGTGACAGTCGTTTCGGGCCCAAAGAGACCCAGTACTTC. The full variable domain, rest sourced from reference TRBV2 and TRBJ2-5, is EPEVTQTPSHQVTQMGQEVILRCVPISNHLYFYWYRQILGQKVEFLVSFYNNEISEKSEIFDDQFSVERPDGSNFTLKIRSTKLEDSAMYFCASSDSRFGPKETQYFGPGTRLLVL.